The rows below give T cell receptor beta chains drawn from one sample of a study of blood T cells in healthy people across ages. TCRdb passed the 5' RACE reads through MiXCR, listing each CDR3 protein once. The table lists 1.5 million to 1.9 million distinct CDR3 sequences, approximately 43% of them singletons. Source material: blood. The receptors were sampled from a woman aged 18-29 years in good health. Both conserved end residues are part of each CDR3. The order of the fields is D gene, V gene, clone size, J gene, CDR3 protein, CDR3 DNA. A D gene is named only where the DNA matches it firmly. Rows may omit the clone size; those that give it use once, few, many or a size class.

NA	TRBV4-3	few	TRBJ2-1	CASSHYSRSYNEQFF	TGCGCCAGCAGCCATTATTCCCGTTCCTACAATGAGCAGTTCTTC
TRBD2	TRBV20-1	few	TRBJ2-5	CSDKLAGGKETQYF	TGCAGTGATAAACTAGCGGGGGGGAAGGAGACCCAGTACTTC
TRBD1	TRBV10-3	NA	TRBJ2-1	CAISETGTGLGEQFF	TGTGCCATCAGTGAGACCGGGACAGGGTTGGGGGAGCAGTTCTTC
NA	TRBV7-2	few	TRBJ1-2	CASTITRDNYGYTF	TGTGCCAGCACCATCACCCGGGACAACTATGGCTACACCTTC
NA	TRBV7-2	NA	TRBJ1-5	CASSFAPRGPGSNQPQHF	TGTGCCAGCAGCTTCGCCCCGCGTGGGCCTGGCAGCAATCAGCCCCAGCATTTT
TRBD1	TRBV20-1	NA	TRBJ1-5	CSAYRDRVGFSNQPQHF	TGCAGTGCTTACCGGGACAGGGTAGGATTTAGCAATCAGCCCCAGCATTTT
NA	TRBV7-2	NA	TRBJ2-7	CANSLLHEQYF	TGTGCCAACAGCTTACTCCACGAGCAGTACTTC
TRBD2	TRBV6-2/TRBV6-3	once	TRBJ2-7	CASRALAETYEQYF	TGTGCCAGCAGGGCACTAGCGGAGACCTACGAGCAGTACTTC
TRBD2	TRBV4-2	NA	TRBJ2-1	CASSQEEGFSGREYNEQFF	TGTGCCAGCAGCCAAGAGGAGGGGTTTAGCGGGAGGGAATACAATGAGCAGTTCTTC
TRBD1	TRBV12-5	few	TRBJ2-1	CASGKTDRDEQFF	TGTGCTAGTGGCAAGACGGACAGGGATGAGCAGTTCTTC
NA	TRBV4-2	NA	TRBJ1-6	CASSQDMQNSPLHF	TGTGCCAGCAGCCAAGATATGCAGAATTCACCCCTCCACTTT
NA	TRBV4-3	NA	TRBJ1-5	CASSQGTRVGNQPQHF	TGCGCCAGCAGCCAGGGTACACGGGTTGGCAATCAGCCCCAGCATTTT
NA	TRBV6-5	NA	TRBJ1-6	CASSFRRQRNSPLHF	TGTGCCAGCAGTTTTAGGAGACAACGTAATTCACCCCTCCACTTT
TRBD2	TRBV7-9	few	TRBJ2-7	CASSSGPAGGMLDEQYF	TGTGCCAGCAGCTCGGGACCAGCGGGAGGAATGTTGGACGAGCAGTACTTC
NA	TRBV30	NA	TRBJ1-1	CAWSVLWGNTEAFF	TGTGCCTGGAGTGTATTGTGGGGGAACACTGAAGCTTTCTTT
NA	TRBV12-3/TRBV12-4	few	TRBJ2-7	CASRKQGWAYEQYF	TGTGCCAGCAGAAAACAGGGCTGGGCCTACGAGCAGTACTTC
TRBD2	TRBV20-1	NA	TRBJ2-7	CSARDVSSGNYEQYF	TGCAGTGCTAGAGATGTGTCTAGCGGTAACTACGAGCAGTACTTC
NA	TRBV6-5	NA	TRBJ1-1	CASGPGGRTEAFF	TGTGCCAGCGGCCCCGGGGGTCGGACTGAAGCTTTCTTT
NA	TRBV4-3	NA	TRBJ1-6	CASSQQYNSPLHF	TGCGCCAGCAGCCAACAGTATAATTCACCCCTCCACTTT
NA	TRBV4-3	few	TRBJ2-7	CASSQDVGTSLSRYEQYF	TGCGCCAGCAGCCAAGATGTCGGGACTTCGCTATCCCGTTACGAGCAGTACTTC
NA	TRBV12-3/TRBV12-4	NA	TRBJ2-6	CASSFGGAVGANVLTF	TGTGCCAGCAGTTTTGGGGGCGCGGTAGGGGCCAACGTCCTGACTTTC
TRBD1	TRBV4-3	NA	TRBJ1-4	CASSRGTGINNEKLFF	TGCGCCAGCAGCCGCGGGACAGGGATAAATAATGAAAAACTGTTTTTT
TRBD1	TRBV7-2	NA	TRBJ2-7	CASSGRTGGSYNEQYF	TGTGCCAGCAGCGGGAGGACAGGGGGCTCCTACAATGAGCAGTACTTC
TRBD1	TRBV28	NA	TRBJ2-2	CASRLQGAGELFF	TGTGCCAGCAGACTACAGGGGGCCGGGGAGCTGTTTTTT
TRBD2	TRBV2	NA	TRBJ2-3	CATNGLAVTRATDTQYF	TGTGCCACTAACGGACTAGCGGTCACCCGGGCGACAGATACGCAGTATTTT
NA	TRBV20-1	few	TRBJ2-1	CSARDLRGATMVEQFF	TGCAGTGCTAGAGATTTACGGGGGGCGACCATGGTAGAGCAGTTCTTC
TRBD2	TRBV6-6	few	TRBJ2-3	CASSPGVAGVTDTQYF	TGTGCCAGCAGTCCAGGAGTAGCGGGGGTCACAGATACGCAGTATTTT
NA	TRBV4-3	NA	TRBJ1-5	CASSQDLKDQPKSNQPQHF	TGCGCCAGCAGCCAAGATTTAAAGGACCAACCTAAGAGCAATCAGCCCCAGCATTTT
NA	TRBV21-1	few	TRBJ2-1	CAMWTSGGFEQFF	TGTGCCATGTGGACTAGCGGGGGATTTGAGCAGTTCTTC
TRBD1	TRBV7-9	NA	TRBJ2-1	CASSGHRDRGPNEQFF	TGTGCCAGCAGCGGGCACCGGGACAGGGGGCCCAATGAGCAGTTCTTC
NA	TRBV10-1	many	TRBJ2-3	CASSEGEGADTQYF	TGCGCCAGCAGTGAGGGAGAGGGGGCAGATACGCAGTATTTT